Listed below are T cell receptor beta chains from one sample, sequenced in a study of cytotoxic CD8 clonotypes in ibrutinib-treated CLL. The method was immunoSEQ multiplex PCR; TCRdb's version includes in-frame clones alone and lacks a portion of them. The repertoire holds around 130,000 clones, around four fifths seen once, with roughly 3.3% in the top ten. The sample in question was PBMCs, obtained after 24 months of ibrutinib treatment. The receptors originated from a human donor with chronic lymphocytic leukemia. Each CDR3 is given with its conserved first and last residue. The D gene is left open where the match is weak. Where a row states a size, it is once, few, many or the class of an expanded clone; other rows omit it.

d_gene: -
abundance: few
j_gene: TRBJ2-7
v_gene: TRBV9
CDR3aa: CASSAEGGGNQYF
CDR3nt: TGTGCCAGCAGCGCCGAGGGTGGGGGGAACCAGTACTTC

d_gene: TRBD1
abundance: -
j_gene: TRBJ1-1
v_gene: TRBV11-2
CDR3aa: CASSLIGGRTEAFF
CDR3nt: TGTGCCAGCAGCTTAATAGGGGGCCGTACTGAAGCTTTCTTT

d_gene: TRBD2
abundance: -
j_gene: TRBJ2-7
v_gene: TRBV6-6
CDR3aa: CASSPLAGGPGEQYF
CDR3nt: TGTGCCAGCAGTCCCCTTGCGGGGGGGCCAGGCGAGCAGTACTTC

d_gene: -
abundance: -
j_gene: TRBJ1-3
v_gene: TRBV5-5
CDR3aa: CASNMGDGNTIYF
CDR3nt: TGTGCCAGCAACATGGGGGATGGAAACACCATATATTTT

d_gene: -
abundance: -
j_gene: TRBJ2-3
v_gene: TRBV5-1
CDR3aa: CASSPVGGATTDTQYF
CDR3nt: TGCGCCAGCAGCCCGGTGGGGGGGGCAACCACAGATACGCAGTATTTT

d_gene: -
abundance: -
j_gene: TRBJ2-1
v_gene: TRBV5-1
CDR3aa: CASGPMAGNEQFF
CDR3nt: TGCGCCAGCGGACCCATGGCCGGCAATGAGCAGTTCTTC

d_gene: -
abundance: -
j_gene: TRBJ1-2
v_gene: TRBV4-3
CDR3aa: CASSQEAQHGYGYTF
CDR3nt: TGCGCCAGCAGCCAAGAGGCTCAGCACGGCTATGGCTACACCTTC

d_gene: -
abundance: few
j_gene: TRBJ1-1
v_gene: TRBV11-3
CDR3aa: CASSLRSNTEAFF
CDR3nt: TGTGCCAGCAGCTTACGGTCGAACACTGAAGCTTTCTTT

d_gene: -
abundance: -
j_gene: TRBJ2-5
v_gene: TRBV13
CDR3aa: CASSIRRQTTLQETQYF
CDR3nt: TGTGCCAGCAGCATCAGAAGACAGACAACCCTACAAGAGACCCAGTACTTC

d_gene: -
abundance: -
j_gene: TRBJ2-2
v_gene: TRBV5-4
CDR3aa: CASSLPLKANTGELFF
CDR3nt: TGTGCCAGCAGCTTACCCCTGAAAGCGAACACCGGGGAGCTGTTTTTT

d_gene: TRBD1
abundance: many
j_gene: TRBJ1-2
v_gene: TRBV7-2
CDR3aa: CASSPGQGDYGYTF
CDR3nt: TGTGCCAGCAGCCCCGGACAGGGAGACTATGGCTACACCTTC

d_gene: -
abundance: -
j_gene: TRBJ1-6
v_gene: TRBV6-1
CDR3aa: CASSEGFRAGNSPLHF
CDR3nt: TGTGCCAGCAGTGAGGGATTTAGGGCGGGGAACTCACCCCTCCACTTT

d_gene: -
abundance: -
j_gene: TRBJ1-2
v_gene: TRBV4-1
CDR3aa: CASSQETYGYTF
CDR3nt: TGCGCCAGCAGCCAAGAAACATATGGCTACACCTTC

d_gene: -
abundance: -
j_gene: TRBJ2-2
v_gene: TRBV7-6
CDR3aa: CASSLNPGNTGELFF
CDR3nt: TGTGCCAGCAGCTTAAACCCAGGGAACACCGGGGAGCTGTTTTTT

d_gene: -
abundance: few
j_gene: TRBJ2-3
v_gene: TRBV19
CDR3aa: CASSIWGAASDGTDTQYF
CDR3nt: TGTGCCAGTAGTATATGGGGGGCGGCTAGCGACGGCACAGATACGCAGTATTTT

d_gene: TRBD1
abundance: -
j_gene: TRBJ2-1
v_gene: TRBV28
CDR3aa: CASGTEAYNEQFF
CDR3nt: TGTGCCAGTGGGACAGAGGCCTACAATGAGCAGTTCTTC

d_gene: TRBD2
abundance: many
j_gene: TRBJ2-3
v_gene: TRBV7-2
CDR3aa: CASSLGPTSGTQYF
CDR3nt: TGTGCCAGCAGCTTAGGGCCCACTAGCGGTACGCAGTATTTT

d_gene: -
abundance: few
j_gene: TRBJ2-4
v_gene: TRBV7-8
CDR3aa: CASSLLGGRNVKNIQYF
CDR3nt: TGTGCCAGCAGCTTATTGGGGGGGCGGAACGTAAAAAACATTCAGTACTTC

d_gene: -
abundance: -
j_gene: TRBJ2-7
v_gene: TRBV5-1
CDR3aa: CASSRDGTYEQYF
CDR3nt: TGCGCCAGCAGCCGGGACGGGACCTACGAGCAGTACTTC

d_gene: -
abundance: -
j_gene: TRBJ1-3
v_gene: TRBV5-1
CDR3aa: CASSLAAASGNTIYF
CDR3nt: TGCGCCAGCAGCTTGGCAGCAGCCTCTGGAAACACCATATATTTT

d_gene: -
abundance: -
j_gene: TRBJ1-3
v_gene: TRBV30
CDR3aa: CAWSVLGSGNTIYF
CDR3nt: TGTGCCTGGAGTGTACTTGGCTCTGGAAACACCATATATTTT

d_gene: -
abundance: -
j_gene: TRBJ1-6
v_gene: TRBV9
CDR3aa: CASSVDKAQAFNSPLHF
CDR3nt: TGTGCCAGCAGCGTAGATAAGGCCCAGGCCTTCAATTCACCCCTCCACTTT

d_gene: -
abundance: -
j_gene: TRBJ2-3
v_gene: TRBV7-2
CDR3aa: CASSLNSLGDTQYF
CDR3nt: TGTGCCAGCAGCTTAAACTCCCTTGGGGATACGCAGTATTTT

d_gene: -
abundance: -
j_gene: TRBJ2-7
v_gene: TRBV19
CDR3aa: CASSSGSSREQYF
CDR3nt: TGTGCCAGTAGCTCGGGGTCCTCCCGGGAGCAGTACTTC

d_gene: -
abundance: -
j_gene: TRBJ2-1
v_gene: TRBV7-2
CDR3aa: CASTWRVLREQFF
CDR3nt: TGTGCCAGCACCTGGAGGGTCCTCAGGGAGCAGTTCTTC

d_gene: TRBD1
abundance: -
j_gene: TRBJ1-5
v_gene: TRBV7-2
CDR3aa: CASSPGGRGWQPQHF
CDR3nt: TGTGCCAGCAGCCCAGGGGGCAGGGGATGGCAGCCCCAGCATTTT

d_gene: -
abundance: -
j_gene: TRBJ2-3
v_gene: TRBV19
CDR3aa: CASSLSRGISADTQYF
CDR3nt: TGTGCCAGTAGCCTCAGTAGGGGGATTAGCGCAGATACGCAGTATTTT

d_gene: TRBD1
abundance: -
j_gene: TRBJ1-1
v_gene: TRBV5-6
CDR3aa: CASSPGTGEAFF
CDR3nt: TGTGCCAGCAGCCCCGGGACAGGGGAAGCTTTCTTT

d_gene: -
abundance: -
j_gene: TRBJ2-2
v_gene: TRBV5-1
CDR3aa: CASSLDIYTGELFF
CDR3nt: TGCGCCAGCAGCTTGGACATCTACACCGGGGAGCTGTTTTTT

d_gene: -
abundance: -
j_gene: TRBJ2-5
v_gene: TRBV14
CDR3aa: CASSQDATGRGQETQYF
CDR3nt: TGTGCCAGCAGCCAAGATGCTACAGGGAGGGGTCAAGAGACCCAGTACTTC

d_gene: -
abundance: -
j_gene: TRBJ1-1
v_gene: TRBV9
CDR3aa: CASSAQGLNTEAFF
CDR3nt: TGTGCCAGCAGCGCACAGGGTCTGAACACTGAAGCTTTCTTT

d_gene: TRBD2
abundance: -
j_gene: TRBJ2-5
v_gene: TRBV5-4
CDR3aa: CASSSPGLAGGLYQETQYF
CDR3nt: TGTGCCAGCAGCTCACCGGGACTAGCGGGGGGGTTGTACCAAGAGACCCAGTACTTC

d_gene: -
abundance: -
j_gene: TRBJ1-2
v_gene: TRBV7-9
CDR3aa: CASSATNYGYTF
CDR3nt: TGTGCCAGCAGCGCGACTAACTATGGCTACACCTTC

d_gene: TRBD1
abundance: -
j_gene: TRBJ2-7
v_gene: TRBV28
CDR3aa: CASSPLGQGAYEQYF
CDR3nt: TGTGCCAGCAGTCCACTGGGACAGGGGGCTTACGAGCAGTACTTC

d_gene: -
abundance: -
j_gene: TRBJ1-2
v_gene: TRBV28
CDR3aa: CASTLLGPGGYTF
CDR3nt: TGTGCCAGCACCTTACTAGGACCTGGAGGCTACACCTTC

d_gene: -
abundance: -
j_gene: TRBJ1-5
v_gene: TRBV7-2
CDR3aa: CASSLVQGDQPQHF
CDR3nt: TGTGCCAGCAGCTTAGTTCAGGGTGATCAGCCCCAGCATTTT

d_gene: -
abundance: -
j_gene: TRBJ2-3
v_gene: TRBV7-8
CDR3aa: CASSFTRERADTQYF
CDR3nt: TGTGCCAGCAGCTTCACGAGAGAACGGGCGGATACGCAGTATTTT

d_gene: TRBD1
abundance: -
j_gene: TRBJ2-3
v_gene: TRBV11-2
CDR3aa: CASSLGLTGGSTDTQYF
CDR3nt: TGTGCCAGCAGCTTAGGCTTAACAGGGGGGAGCACAGATACGCAGTATTTT

d_gene: TRBD1
abundance: -
j_gene: TRBJ1-5
v_gene: TRBV7-6
CDR3aa: CASSRTGEAQPQHF
CDR3nt: TGTGCCAGCAGCCGGACAGGGGAAGCTCAGCCCCAGCATTTT

d_gene: -
abundance: -
j_gene: TRBJ1-2
v_gene: TRBV9
CDR3aa: CASSVGSANYGYTF
CDR3nt: TGTGCCAGCAGCGTAGGTTCAGCTAACTATGGCTACACCTTC

d_gene: TRBD1
abundance: -
j_gene: TRBJ1-5
v_gene: TRBV7-2
CDR3aa: CASSLVAGGEQPQHF
CDR3nt: TGTGCCAGCAGCTTAGTGGCAGGGGGCGAACAGCCCCAGCATTTT

d_gene: -
abundance: -
j_gene: TRBJ1-2
v_gene: TRBV27
CDR3aa: CASSLDRVGYGYTF
CDR3nt: TGTGCCAGCAGTTTAGATAGGGTGGGATATGGCTACACCTTC

d_gene: -
abundance: -
j_gene: TRBJ1-2
v_gene: TRBV6-5
CDR3aa: CASSYSPGSYGYTF
CDR3nt: TGTGCCAGCAGTTACTCCCCAGGGAGCTATGGCTACACCTTC

d_gene: TRBD1
abundance: -
j_gene: TRBJ1-4
v_gene: TRBV4-1
CDR3aa: CASKHTNRGNEKLFF
CDR3nt: TGCGCCAGCAAACACACAAACAGGGGGAATGAAAAACTGTTTTTT

d_gene: TRBD1
abundance: once
j_gene: TRBJ1-2
v_gene: TRBV7-9
CDR3aa: CASSPGQGRTMDGYTF
CDR3nt: TGTGCCAGCAGCCCGGGACAGGGGAGAACTATGGACGGCTACACCTTC

d_gene: TRBD2
abundance: few
j_gene: TRBJ2-7
v_gene: TRBV7-2
CDR3aa: CASSPRGPSGTYEQYF
CDR3nt: TGTGCCAGCAGCCCCCGCGGGCCTAGCGGGACCTACGAGCAGTACTTC